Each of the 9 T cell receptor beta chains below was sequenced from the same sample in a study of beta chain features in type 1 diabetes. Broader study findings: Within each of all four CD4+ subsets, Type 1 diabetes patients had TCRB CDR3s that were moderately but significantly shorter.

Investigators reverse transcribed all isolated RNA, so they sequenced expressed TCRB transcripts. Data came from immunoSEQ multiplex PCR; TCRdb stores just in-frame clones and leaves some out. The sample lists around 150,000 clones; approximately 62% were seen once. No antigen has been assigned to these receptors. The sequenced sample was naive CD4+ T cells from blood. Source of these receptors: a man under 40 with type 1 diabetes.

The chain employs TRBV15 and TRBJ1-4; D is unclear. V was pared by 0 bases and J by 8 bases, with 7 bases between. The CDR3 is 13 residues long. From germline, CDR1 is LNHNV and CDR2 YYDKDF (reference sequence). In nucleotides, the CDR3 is TGTGCCACCAGCAGAGACCCGGCGGAAAAACTGTTTTTT. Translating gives CATSRDPAEKLFF.

The CDR3 coding sequence is TGTGCCAGCAGCGGGAACTACGAGCAGTACTTC. Protein: CASSGNYEQYF. The chain links TRBV7-2 to TRBJ2-7; D remains unclear. This CDR3 is built from 11 residues. Germline V lookup: CDR1 SGHTA, CDR2 FQGNSA. V gave up 5 bases and J gave up 3 bases, with 5 bases separating them. The full variable domain, rest sourced from reference TRBV7-2 and TRBJ2-7, is GAGVSQSPSNKVTEKGKDVELRCDPISGHTALYWYRQSLGQGLEFLIYFQGNSAPDKSGLPSDRFSAERTGGSVSTLTIQRTQQEDSAVYLCASSGNYEQYFGPGTRLTVT.

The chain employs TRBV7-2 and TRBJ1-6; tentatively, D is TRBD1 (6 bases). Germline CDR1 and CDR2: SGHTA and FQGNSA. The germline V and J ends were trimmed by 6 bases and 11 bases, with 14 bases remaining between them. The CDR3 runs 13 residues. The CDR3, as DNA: TGTGCCAGCAGTTCGGACAGAGTAACACCCCTCCACTTT. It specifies CASSSDRVTPLHF.

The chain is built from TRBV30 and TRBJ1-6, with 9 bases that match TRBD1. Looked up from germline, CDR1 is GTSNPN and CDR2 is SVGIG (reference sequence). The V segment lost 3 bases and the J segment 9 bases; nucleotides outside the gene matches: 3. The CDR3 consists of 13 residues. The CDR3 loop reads CAWRADRGSPLHF. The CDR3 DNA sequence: TGTGCCTGGAGAGCGGACAGGGGTTCACCCCTCCACTTT.

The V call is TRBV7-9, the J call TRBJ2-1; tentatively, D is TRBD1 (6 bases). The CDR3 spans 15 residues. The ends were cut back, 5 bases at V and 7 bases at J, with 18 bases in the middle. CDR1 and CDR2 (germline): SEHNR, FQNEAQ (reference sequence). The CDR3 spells CASSRLQGRENEQFF. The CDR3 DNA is TGTGCCAGCAGCCGACTACAGGGCCGTGAGAATGAGCAGTTCTTC.

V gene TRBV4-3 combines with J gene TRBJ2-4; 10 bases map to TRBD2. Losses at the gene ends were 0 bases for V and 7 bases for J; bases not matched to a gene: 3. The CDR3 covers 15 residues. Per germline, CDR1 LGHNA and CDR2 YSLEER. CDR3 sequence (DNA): TGCGCCAGCAGCCAAGATCGTAGCGGGGGGAACATTCAGTACTTC. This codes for CASSQDRSGGNIQYF.

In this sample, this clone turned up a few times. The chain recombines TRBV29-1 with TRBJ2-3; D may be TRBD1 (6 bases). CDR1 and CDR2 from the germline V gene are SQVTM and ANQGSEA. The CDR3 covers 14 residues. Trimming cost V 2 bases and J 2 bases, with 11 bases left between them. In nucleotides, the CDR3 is TGCAGCGTTGAATCTAGGGGGATCACAGATACGCAGTATTTT. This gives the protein CSVESRGITDTQYF.

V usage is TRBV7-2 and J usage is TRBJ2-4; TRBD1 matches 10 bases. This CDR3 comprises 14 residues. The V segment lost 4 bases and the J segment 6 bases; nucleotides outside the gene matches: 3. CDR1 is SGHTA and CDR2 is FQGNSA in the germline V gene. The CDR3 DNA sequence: TGTGCCAGCAGCTCTAGGGACAGGGGAAACATTCAGTACTTC. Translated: CASSSRDRGNIQYF. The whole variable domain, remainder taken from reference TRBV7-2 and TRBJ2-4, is GAGVSQSPSNKVTEKGKDVELRCDPISGHTALYWYRQSLGQGLEFLIYFQGNSAPDKSGLPSDRFSAERTGGSVSTLTIQRTQQEDSAVYLCASSSRDRGNIQYFGAGTRLSVL.

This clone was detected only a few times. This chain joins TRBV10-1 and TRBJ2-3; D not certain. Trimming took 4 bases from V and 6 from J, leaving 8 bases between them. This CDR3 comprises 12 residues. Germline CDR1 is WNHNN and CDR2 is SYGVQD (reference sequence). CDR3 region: CASSASLDTQYF. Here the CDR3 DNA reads TGCGCCAGCAGTGCCTCCCTGGATACGCAGTATTTT.